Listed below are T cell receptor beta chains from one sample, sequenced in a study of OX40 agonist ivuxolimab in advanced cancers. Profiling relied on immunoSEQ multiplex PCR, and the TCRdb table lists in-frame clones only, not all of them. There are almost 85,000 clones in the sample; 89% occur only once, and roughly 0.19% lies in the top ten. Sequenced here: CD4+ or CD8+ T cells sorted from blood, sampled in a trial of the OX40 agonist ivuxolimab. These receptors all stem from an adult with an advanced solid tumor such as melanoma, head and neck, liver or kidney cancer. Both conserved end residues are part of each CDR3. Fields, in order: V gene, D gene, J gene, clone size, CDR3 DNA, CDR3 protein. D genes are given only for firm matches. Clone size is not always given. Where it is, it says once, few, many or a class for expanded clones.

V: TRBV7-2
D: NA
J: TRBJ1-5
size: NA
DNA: TGTGCCAGCAGCTTATCACTAGGGTTACGGAGCAATCAGCCCCAGCATTTT
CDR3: CASSLSLGLRSNQPQHF

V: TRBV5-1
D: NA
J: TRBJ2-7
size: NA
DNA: TGCGCCAGCAGGAGGATAGGCCAGGCGGAAGAGCAGTACTTC
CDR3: CASRRIGQAEEQYF

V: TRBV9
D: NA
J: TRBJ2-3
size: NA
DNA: TGTGCCAGCAGCCCAAGGGGGGACGATACGCAGTATTTT
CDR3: CASSPRGDDTQYF

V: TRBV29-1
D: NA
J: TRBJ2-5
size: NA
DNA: TGCAGCGTTGATTCGGTCATGGAGACCCAGTACTTC
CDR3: CSVDSVMETQYF

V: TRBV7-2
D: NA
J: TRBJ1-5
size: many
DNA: TGTGCCAGCAGCATTCAAGGACAGATCAATCAGCCCCAGCATTTT
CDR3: CASSIQGQINQPQHF

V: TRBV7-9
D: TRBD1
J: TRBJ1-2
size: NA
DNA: TGTGCCAGCAGCTTGGACAGGGGGAACTATGGCTACACCTTC
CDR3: CASSLDRGNYGYTF

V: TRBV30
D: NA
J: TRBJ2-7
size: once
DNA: TGTGCCTGGAGTGTCGGAGTTACCTCCTACGAGCAGTACTTC
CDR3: CAWSVGVTSYEQYF

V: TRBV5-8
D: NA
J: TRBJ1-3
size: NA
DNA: TGTGCCAGCAGCAACTTTCTGGGGTCTGGAAACACCATATATTTT
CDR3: CASSNFLGSGNTIYF

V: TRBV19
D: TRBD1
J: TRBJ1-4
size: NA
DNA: TGTGCCAGTAGTCGTCGGACAGGGGTTGAAAAACTGTTTTTT
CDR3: CASSRRTGVEKLFF

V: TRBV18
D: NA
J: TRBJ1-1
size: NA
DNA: TGTGCCAGCTCACCAGCAGATATGAACACTGAAGCTTTCTTT
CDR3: CASSPADMNTEAFF

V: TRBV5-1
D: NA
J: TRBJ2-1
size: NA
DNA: TGCGCCAGCAGCTTCGGTGCAGGGAGCAATGAGCAGTTCTTC
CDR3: CASSFGAGSNEQFF

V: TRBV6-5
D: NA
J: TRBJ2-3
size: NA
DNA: TGTGCCAGCAGCATTCCCGGATCAGATACGCAGTATTTT
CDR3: CASSIPGSDTQYF

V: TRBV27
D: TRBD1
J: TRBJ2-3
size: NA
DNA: TGTGCCAGCGGGGACAGGGGGCGAGATACGCAGTATTTT
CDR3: CASGDRGRDTQYF

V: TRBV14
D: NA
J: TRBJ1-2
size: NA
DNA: TGTGCCAGCAGTCCTACGGGACATCGAGGCTACACCTTC
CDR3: CASSPTGHRGYTF

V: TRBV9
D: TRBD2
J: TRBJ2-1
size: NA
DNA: TGTGCCAGCAGCGAAGGGCCTAGCGGGAGGTCGAACAATGAGCAGTTCTTC
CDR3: CASSEGPSGRSNNEQFF

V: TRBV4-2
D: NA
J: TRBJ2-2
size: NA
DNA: TGTGCCAGCAGCCAAGATACCAGCCTCATTACCGGGGAGCTGTTTTTT
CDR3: CASSQDTSLITGELFF

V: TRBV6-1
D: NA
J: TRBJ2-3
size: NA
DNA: TGTGCCAGCACCGCGGGACTGCATACGCAGTATTTT
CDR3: CASTAGLHTQYF

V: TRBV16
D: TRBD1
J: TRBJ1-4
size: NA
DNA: TGTGCCAGCAGTCGATCCGGGACAGGGAGCGAAAAACTGTTTTTT
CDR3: CASSRSGTGSEKLFF

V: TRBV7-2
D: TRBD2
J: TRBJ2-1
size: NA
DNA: TGTGCCAGCAGCTCCCTAGCGGGGGAGGTTGAGCAGTTCTTC
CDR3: CASSSLAGEVEQFF

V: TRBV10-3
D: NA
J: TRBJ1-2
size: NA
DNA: TGTGCCATCAGTGCGGGCGGCAGGGTGGATGGCTACACCTTC
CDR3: CAISAGGRVDGYTF

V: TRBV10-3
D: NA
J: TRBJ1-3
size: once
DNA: TGTGCCATCAGTGTACAATACTCTGGAAACACCATATATTTT
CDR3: CAISVQYSGNTIYF

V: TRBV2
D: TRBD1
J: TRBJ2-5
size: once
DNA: TGTGCCAGCAAAAAGCGGACAGGGGTCGAGACCCAGTACTTC
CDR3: CASKKRTGVETQYF

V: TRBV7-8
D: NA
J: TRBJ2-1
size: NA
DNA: TGTGCCAGCAGCTTAGTTAGGGGGTACAATGAGCAGTTCTTC
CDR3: CASSLVRGYNEQFF

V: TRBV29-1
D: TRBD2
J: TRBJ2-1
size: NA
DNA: TGCAGCGTTGAAGGGGCTAGCGGGCAGGATAACAATGAGCAGTTCTTC
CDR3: CSVEGASGQDNNEQFF

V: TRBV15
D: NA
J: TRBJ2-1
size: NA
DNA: TGTGCCACCAGCAGAGATTCAGGGAATGAGCAGTTCTTC
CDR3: CATSRDSGNEQFF

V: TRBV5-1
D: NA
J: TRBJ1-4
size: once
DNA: TGCGCCAGCAATCCGGGTCCGAATAATGAAAAACTGTTTTTT
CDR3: CASNPGPNNEKLFF

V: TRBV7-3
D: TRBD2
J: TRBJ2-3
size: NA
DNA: TGTGCCAGCAGCTCGGGGGGTAGTGGAGATACGCAGTATTTT
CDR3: CASSSGGSGDTQYF

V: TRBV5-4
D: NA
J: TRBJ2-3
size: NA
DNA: TGTGCCAGCAGCTTGGACGTCGGAGTTACGCAGTATTTT
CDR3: CASSLDVGVTQYF

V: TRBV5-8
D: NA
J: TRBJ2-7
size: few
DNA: TGTGCCAGCAGCTTGGTCCTATGGGAGTTCGGCGAGCAGTACTTC
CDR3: CASSLVLWEFGEQYF

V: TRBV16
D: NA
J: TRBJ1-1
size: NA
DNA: TGTGCCAGCAGACGGACAGCGAACACTGAAGCTTTCTTT
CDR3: CASRRTANTEAFF

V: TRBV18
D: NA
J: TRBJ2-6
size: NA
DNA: TGTGCCAGCTCACCATTAAGGAGCTCTGGGGCCAACGTCCTGACTTTC
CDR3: CASSPLRSSGANVLTF

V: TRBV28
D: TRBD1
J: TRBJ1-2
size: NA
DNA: TGTGCCAGCAGTCCGACAGGGATGTATGGCTACACCTTC
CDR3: CASSPTGMYGYTF

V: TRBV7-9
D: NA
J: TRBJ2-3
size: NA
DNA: TGTGCCAGCAGCTTAGCGGGCGGGTACGATACGCAGTATTTT
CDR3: CASSLAGGYDTQYF

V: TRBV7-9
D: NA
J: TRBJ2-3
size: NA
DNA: TGTGCCAGCAGCCTCAGCCCTACCACAGATACGCAGTATTTT
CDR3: CASSLSPTTDTQYF

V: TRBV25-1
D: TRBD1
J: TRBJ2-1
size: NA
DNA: TGTGCCAGCAGGGGGACAGAGAGGAGCTCCTACAATGAGCAGTTCTTC
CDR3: CASRGTERSSYNEQFF

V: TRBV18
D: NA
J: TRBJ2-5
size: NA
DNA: TGTGCCAGCTCACCATCTGCGAGACAAGAGACCCAGTACTTC
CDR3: CASSPSARQETQYF

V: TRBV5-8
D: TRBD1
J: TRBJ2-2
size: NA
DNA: TGTGCCAGCAGCCTGACAGGGTACACCGGGGAGCTGTTTTTT
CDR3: CASSLTGYTGELFF

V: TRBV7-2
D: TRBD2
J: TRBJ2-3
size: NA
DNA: TGTGCCAGCAGCTCCGTAGCGGGGGGGAGCACAGATACGCAGTATTTT
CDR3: CASSSVAGGSTDTQYF

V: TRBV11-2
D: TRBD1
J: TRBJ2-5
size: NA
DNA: TGTGCCAGCAGCAGGGACAGGGGGTTCCAAGAGACCCAGTACTTC
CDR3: CASSRDRGFQETQYF